One sample yielded the 24 T cell receptor beta chains listed below, sequenced in a study of shared clonotypes between healthy human individuals. Clones were read by immunoSEQ multiplex PCR, and TCRdb kept only the in-frame ones, dropping some. The sample shows about half a million clones, over 60% of them seen only once. The sequencing sample was made of PBMCs. The source of these receptors is a woman in her thirties or forties in good health. Some clones in this sample may be carry-over from other donors' samples.

Remarks on this clone: Other nucleotide sequences from this sample produce the same CDR3. V is TRBV5-1 and J is TRBJ2-5; D unclear. CDR3 size: 14 residues. The V gene's germline CDR1 is SGHRS and CDR2 YFSETQ. Trimming removed 3 bases from V and 2 bases from J, with 11 bases in between. The CDR3 region is CASSSDGIQETQYF. The CDR3 region has the DNA TGCGCCAGCAGCTCTGACGGTATACAAGAGACCCAGTACTTC.

The genes are TRBV5-1 and TRBJ2-3, with D perhaps TRBD1 (6 bases). This CDR3 has 14 residues. In germline, CDR1 is SGHRS, CDR2 YFSETQ. With 3 bases removed from V and 2 bases from J, the gap between germline ends came to 10 bases. Here the CDR3 DNA reads TGCGCCAGCAGCTCGGACAGAAACACAGATACGCAGTATTTT. Protein product: CASSSDRNTDTQYF.

The chain joins TRBV7-9 to TRBJ2-3; D might be TRBD1 or TRBD2, each matching 5 bases. Germline CDR1 reads SEHNR; CDR2 reads FQNEAQ (reference sequence). Trimming removed 8 bases at V and 10 bases at J, with 13 bases between. The CDR3 consists of 11 residues. In DNA, the CDR3 is TGTGCCAGCCGGGGCCCCCGGGCGCAGTATTTT. Amino acids: CASRGPRAQYF.

At least ten counts were recorded for this clone. The identical CDR3 is also encoded by other nucleotide sequences in the sample. The gene calls are TRBV5-6 and TRBJ1-2; 10 bases match TRBD1. J lost 6 bases, V lost 0 bases, and 5 bases had no gene match. The CDR3 runs 15 residues. Germline assignment: CDR1 SGHDT and CDR2 YYEEEE. In nucleotides, the CDR3 is TGTGCCAGCAGCTTGGTGACAGGGACAGGGGATGGCTACACCTTC. Translated: CASSLVTGTGDGYTF.

V and J are TRBV5-1 and TRBJ1-4; 7 positions agree with TRBD1. This CDR3 comprises 16 residues. V lost 5 bases to trimming and J lost 2 bases; unmatched junction nucleotides: 9. Germline CDR1 is SGHRS and CDR2 is YFSETQ. The CDR3 is CASSRGARGTNEKLFF. CDR3 nucleotides: TGCGCCAGCAGTCGCGGAGCCAGGGGGACTAATGAAAAACTGTTTTTT.

V and J are TRBV11-2 and TRBJ2-7; TRBD1 agrees at 10 bases. The trim removed 6 bases at V and 2 bases at J, leaving 4 bases unmatched. CDR1 is SGHAT, CDR2 FQNNGV, per germline. The CDR3 covers 14 residues. CDR3 residues: CASSTTGGTYEQYF. In nucleotides, the CDR3 is TGTGCCAGCAGTACGACAGGGGGCACCTACGAGCAGTACTTC.

Here the CDR3 reads CASSLRGGFRETQYF. The CDR3 DNA reads as TGTGCCAGTTCCCTGAGGGGGGGATTCAGGGAGACCCAGTACTTC. J is TRBJ2-5 and V is TRBV2; D is perhaps TRBD2 (7 bases). This CDR3 is built from 15 residues. V shed 9 bases and J shed 5 bases, with 22 bases lying between them. The germline CDR1 and CDR2 sequences are SNHLY and FYNNEI. The full variable domain, in which reference TRBV2 and TRBJ2-5 provide the parts outside the CDR3, is EPEVTQTPSHQVTQMGQEVILRCVPISNHLYFYWYRQILGQKVEFLVSFYNNEISEKSEIFDDQFSVERPDGSNFTLKIRSTKLEDSAMYFCASSLRGGFRETQYFGPGTRLLVL.

On this clone: This likely stems from a read error, as it lies one base from a far larger clone. The chain carries TRBV2 and TRBJ1-1; no definite D call. V lost 4 bases to trimming and J lost 2 bases, with 8 bases between them. The CDR3 spans 13 residues. In germline, CDR1 is SNHLY, CDR2 FYNNEI. This chain's CDR3 is CASSASTNTEAFF. The CDR3 DNA is TGTGCCAGCAGTGCTTCGACAAACACTGAAGCTTTCTTT.

V usage is TRBV10-3 and J usage is TRBJ2-5, with D perhaps assigned TRBD1 or TRBD2 (5 bases each). Trimming stripped 7 bases from V and 5 bases from J, with 17 bases between. Germline values: CDR1 ENHRY, CDR2 SYGVKD. The CDR3 loop spans 14 amino acids. The CDR3 region is CAINPGTAGETQYF. CDR3 DNA: TGTGCCATCAATCCCGGGACCGCAGGGGAGACCCAGTACTTC.

The V call is TRBV5-1, the J call TRBJ1-2, with a tentative D call TRBD1 (6 bases). Germline CDR1 reads SGHRS; CDR2 reads YFSETQ. The CDR3 has 15 residues. Trimming removed 0 bases from V and 4 bases from J, with 13 bases in between. The chain's CDR3 is CASSLGFGGRYGYTF. DNA of the CDR3: TGCGCCAGCAGCTTGGGTTTCGGGGGCCGCTATGGCTACACCTTC.

Ten or more counts support this clone. The chain links TRBV7-6 to TRBJ2-5; 14 bases fit TRBD2. The V and J ends lost 5 bases and 5 bases, in that order; junction bases with no gene match: 7. Looked up from germline, CDR1 is SGHVS and CDR2 is FNYEAQ. The CDR3 consists of 16 residues. CDR3 residues: CASSPGLAGGAETQYF. DNA for the CDR3: TGTGCCAGCAGCCCAGGACTAGCGGGAGGAGCGGAGACCCAGTACTTC.

Remarks on this clone: This likely came from a read error, as a far larger clone is one base away. The chain carries TRBV2 and TRBJ2-7; the D is unclear. Germline loops: CDR1 SNHLY, CDR2 FYNNEI. The CDR3 consists of 12 residues. The CDR3 region is CAGRLDTYEQYF. CDR3 nucleotides: TGTGCCGGCAGATTGGATACTTACGAGCAGTACTTC. The full variable domain, its missing parts supplied by reference TRBV2 and TRBJ2-7, is EPEVTQTPSHQVTQMGQEVILRCVPISNHLYFYWYRQILGQKVEFLVSFYNNEISEKSEIFDDQFSVERPDGSNFTLKIRSTKLEDSAMYFCAGRLDTYEQYFGPGTRLTVT.

The chain combines TRBV6-1 with TRBJ1-4; 8 nucleotides align to TRBD1. The CDR3 runs 13 residues. CDR1 and CDR2 from the germline V gene are MNHNS and SASEGT. With 9 bases clipped from V and 15 bases from J, the junction kept 15 bases outside the gene matches. Here the CDR3 reads CASATGQATIMFF. Here the CDR3 DNA reads TGTGCCAGTGCCACGGGACAGGCCACAATAATGTTTTTT.

The rearrangement links TRBV7-8 to TRBJ2-1, with TRBD2 as a possible D gene (5 bases). Trimming removed 3 bases at V and 9 bases at J, with 18 bases between. CDR3 length equals 15 residues. Germline V gene data show CDR1 as SGHVS and CDR2 as FQNEAQ. The CDR3 region is CASSLAGGYSLEQFF. The CDR3 nucleotides read TGTGCCAGCAGCTTGGCGGGCGGGTATTCCCTTGAGCAGTTCTTC.

The gene calls are TRBV28 and TRBJ2-7; D remains ambiguous. V lost 1 base, J lost 3 bases, and 10 bases lay in between. Germline V gene data show CDR1 as MDHEN and CDR2 as SYDVKM. CDR3 length: 14 residues. The CDR3 is CASSLSSTYYEQYF. As DNA, the CDR3 is TGTGCCAGCAGTTTATCCTCCACGTACTACGAGCAGTACTTC.

The rearrangement uses TRBV9 and TRBJ2-3; no firm D call. The germline gives CDR1 SGDLS, CDR2 YYNGEE. The V end was cut by 3 bases, the J end by 6 bases, with 20 bases between. This CDR3 contains 16 residues. The CDR3 loop is CASSAGLSDPLDTQYF. The CDR3, as DNA: TGTGCCAGCAGCGCCGGCCTAAGTGACCCTTTGGATACGCAGTATTTT.

This rearrangement joins TRBV28 to TRBJ2-7; D unclear. With 6 bases removed from V and 4 bases from J, the gap between germline ends came to 7 bases. CDR1 is MDHEN, CDR2 SYDVKM, per germline. The CDR3 covers 11 residues. CDR3 in DNA: TGTGCCAGCAGACAAATATACGAGCAGTACTTC. Translating it yields CASRQIYEQYF. Full variable domain (outside the CDR3, taken from reference TRBV28 and TRBJ2-7): DVKVTQSSRYLVKRTGEKVFLECVQDMDHENMFWYRQDPGLGLRLIYFSYDVKMKEKGDIPEGYSVSREKKERFSLILESASTNQTSMYLCASRQIYEQYFGPGTRLTVT.

This clone has a handful of counts. V gene TRBV20-1 combines with J gene TRBJ2-3, with unresolved D. The V and J ends lost 3 bases and 4 bases respectively, with 2 bases between them. The CDR3 length is 10 residues. In germline, CDR1 is DFQATT, CDR2 SNEGSKA (reference sequence). This CDR3 reads CSASPDTQYF. For the CDR3, the DNA is TGCAGTGCTAGCCCAGATACGCAGTATTTT.

The chain recombines TRBV28 with TRBJ1-5; the D is unclear. CDR1 and CDR2 from the germline V gene are MDHEN and SYDVKM. V lost 6 bases and J lost 2, with 14 bases in between. The CDR3 is 15 amino acids. The CDR3 DNA sequence: TGTGCCAGCAGCAAAGGTTTGAGGGGCAATCAGCCCCAGCATTTT. Residues: CASSKGLRGNQPQHF. The entire variable domain, with the rest obtained from reference TRBV28 and TRBJ1-5, is as follows: DVKVTQSSRYLVKRTGEKVFLECVQDMDHENMFWYRQDPGLGLRLIYFSYDVKMKEKGDIPEGYSVSREKKERFSLILESASTNQTSMYLCASSKGLRGNQPQHFGDGTRLSIL.

This clone appeared a single time. The chain employs TRBV9 and TRBJ2-2; 14 bases agree with TRBD2. There are 17 residues in the CDR3. The trim removed 3 bases at V and 7 bases at J, leaving 8 bases unmatched. Germline-derived CDR1 and CDR2 are SGDLS and YYNGEE. CDR3 in DNA: TGTGCCAGCAGCGCGACTAGCGGGAGGGCTGGAATCGGGGAGCTGTTTTTT. Protein product: CASSATSGRAGIGELFF.

This chain joins TRBV19 and TRBJ2-7, with TRBD1 as a possible D gene (6 bases). The CDR3 covers 15 residues. Germline lookup yields CDR1 LNHDA and CDR2 SQIVND (reference sequence). V lost 0 bases to trimming and J lost 2 bases, with 11 bases between them. CDR3 nucleotides: TGTGCCAGTAGTATAGAGGGACACCTACCCTACGAGCAGTACTTC. This codes for CASSIEGHLPYEQYF.

Comment on this clone: A read error is the likely source, as a far larger clone sits one nucleotide away. The J gene is TRBJ1-1, the V gene TRBV11-2; D uncertain. Germline assignment: CDR1 SGHAT and CDR2 FQNNGV. This CDR3 region has 13 residues. The CDR3 region is CARSSSLNTEAFF. As DNA, the CDR3 is TGTGCCAGAAGCTCCTCACTGAACACTGAAGCTTTCTTT.

This chain uses TRBV2 with TRBJ1-1, with 10 bases matching TRBD1. V shed 1 base, J shed 7 bases, and the junction held 12 bases outside the gene matches. Germline V CDR1 and CDR2: SNHLY, FYNNEI. This CDR3 contains 17 residues. As DNA, the CDR3 is TGTGCCAGCAGTGAAGTCGGGACAGGGGAGGGAACAGGTGAAGCTTTCTTT. It yields the protein CASSEVGTGEGTGEAFF.

The chain joins TRBV11-2 to TRBJ2-7, with TRBD2 matching over 8 bases. This CDR3 has 15 amino acids. The germline gives CDR1 SGHAT, CDR2 FQNNGV. The V gene end was trimmed by 1 base and the J gene end by 3 bases; junction bases not matched to a gene: 5. CDR3 loop: CASSLVAGGVYEQYF. Here the CDR3 DNA reads TGTGCCAGCAGCTTAGTTGCGGGAGGCGTCTACGAGCAGTACTTC.